This entry lists 3 T cell receptor beta chains sequenced from one sample in a study of response to subunit inactivated influenza vaccine. TCRdb used MiXCR to reprocess the RT-PCR reads, holding one entry per CDR3 protein. This table has some 800,000 distinct CDR3 sequences, approximately 21% appearing once. The sample consisted of PBMCs from blood, taken more than 4 days after vaccination. The source is a man aged 45-65 years who received an inactivated influenza vaccine.

V and J are TRBV10-3 and TRBJ1-1, with D possibly being TRBD1 (6 bases). Per germline, CDR1 ENHRY and CDR2 SYGVKD. The CDR3 has 14 amino acids. V lost 4 bases and J lost 4, with 13 bases in between. The CDR3 loop is CAISGTARTTEAFF. The CDR3 nucleotides read TGTGCCATCAGTGGGACAGCCCGAACCACTGAAGCTTTCTTT.

The CDR3 coding sequence is TGTGCCAGCAGTTACTCTTGGGGTGCGGAAAAACTGTTTTTT. It encodes CASSYSWGAEKLFF. The chain couples TRBV6-5 to TRBJ1-4; D uncertain. The germline V gene has CDR1 MNHEY and CDR2 SVGAGI. V was trimmed by 0 bases and J by 8 bases, leaving 10 bases between them. The CDR3 runs 14 residues.

This clonotype was detected a few times. V and J are TRBV6-2 or TRBV6-3 and TRBJ2-5, with TRBD2 identical over 9 bases. Germline loops: CDR1 MNHEY, CDR2 SVGEGT. With V trimmed by 6 bases and J by 0 bases, 8 bases remained unmatched. This CDR3 has 16 amino acids. CDR3 in DNA: TGTGCCAGCAGCAGTCATAGCGGGAGCAACCAAGAGACCCAGTACTTC. As protein: CASSSHSGSNQETQYF.